The clone carrying this T cell receptor beta chain was seen many times. Its target is unknown. These data belong to a study of T cells in Graves' hyperthyroidism and ophthalmopathy. Study results and caveats: Ophthalmopathy, which appeared later, was predicted by the model a median about 6.8 months before onset.

The hyperthyroidism was newly diagnosed and had lasted under 2 months; the patients were aged 18 to 65. Trimming at V came to 2 bases and at J to 5 bases, leaving 19 bases not matched to a gene. The CDR3 is 20 amino acids. Germline lookup yields CDR1 MDHEN and CDR2 SYDVKM. It was RNA transcripts that yielded the amplified TCR beta CDR3 regions. First-round RT-PCR of the TCR CDR3 relied on the HTBI primer set. TCRdb itself ran the multiplex PCR reads through MiXCR, one entry per CDR3 protein. The sample includes roughly 720,000 distinct CDR3 sequences, roughly a sixth of them seen just once. This TCR derives from a man over 45 with Graves' hyperthyroidism. The sample was blood. The genes are TRBV28 and TRBJ2-1; the match to TRBD2 covers 9 bases. CDR3 sequence: CASSLVMAGGLWNTDNEQFF. CDR3 coding DNA: TGTGCCAGCAGTTTAGTGATGGCGGGAGGGCTATGGAACACGGACAATGAGCAGTTCTTC. Filled out from reference TRBV28 and TRBJ2-1, the complete variable domain reads DVKVTQSSRYLVKRTGEKVFLECVQDMDHENMFWYRQDPGLGLRLIYFSYDVKMKEKGDIPEGYSVSREKKERFSLILESASTNQTSMYLCASSLVMAGGLWNTDNEQFFGPGTRLTVL.